This is a list of T cell receptor beta chains from one sample in a study of a mutant IDH1 vaccine in newly diagnosed glioma. Here immunoSEQ multiplex PCR was the method, and the copy in TCRdb shows in-frame clones only, minus some. The sample lists about 50,000 clones, approximately 90% occurring once. Here the sequenced sample was PBMCs, taken from a glioma patient treated with radiotherapy, temozolomide or both. Source of these receptors: a middle-aged man with glioma. CDR3s include the opening cysteine and the closing phenylalanine or tryptophan. The D gene is left open where the match is weak. Only part of the rows carry a size: once, few, many, or a class if the clone is expanded.

cdr3_aa: CASSQDRGPQREQYF; cdr3_nt: TGTGCCAGCAGCCAAGATCGAGGGCCACAACGGGAGCAGTACTTC; j_call: TRBJ2-7; d_call: .; v_call: TRBV4-2; clone_size: .
cdr3_aa: CASSRTSSTDTQYF; cdr3_nt: TGTGCCAGTAGTAGGACTTCTAGCACAGATACGCAGTATTTT; j_call: TRBJ2-3; d_call: .; v_call: TRBV19; clone_size: .
cdr3_aa: CASDRRFNSGIDGELFF; cdr3_nt: TGTGCCAGCGACCGCCGTTTCAATAGCGGGATTGACGGGGAGCTGTTTTTT; j_call: TRBJ2-2; d_call: TRBD2; v_call: TRBV2; clone_size: .
cdr3_aa: CAIRRTSGSQETQYF; cdr3_nt: TGTGCCATCCGTCGGACTAGCGGGAGCCAAGAGACCCAGTACTTC; j_call: TRBJ2-5; d_call: TRBD2; v_call: TRBV10-3; clone_size: .
cdr3_aa: CASSLDSGETQYF; cdr3_nt: TGTGCCAGCAGCTTAGATTCGGGAGAGACCCAGTACTTC; j_call: TRBJ2-5; d_call: .; v_call: TRBV11-3; clone_size: once
cdr3_aa: CSARDGSTQFF; cdr3_nt: TGCAGTGCTAGAGATGGTAGTACGCAGTTCTTC; j_call: TRBJ2-1; d_call: .; v_call: TRBV20-1; clone_size: .
cdr3_aa: CASSHGTNYEKLFF; cdr3_nt: TGCGCCAGCAGCCACGGGACAAATTATGAAAAACTGTTTTTT; j_call: TRBJ1-4; d_call: .; v_call: TRBV5-1; clone_size: .
cdr3_aa: CASSQGVLRGNGNTIYF; cdr3_nt: TGCGCCAGCAGCCAAGGGGTACTACGGGGGAACGGAAACACCATATATTTT; j_call: TRBJ1-3; d_call: .; v_call: TRBV4-3; clone_size: .
cdr3_aa: CASSLYTGTIKGPDTQYF; cdr3_nt: TGTGCCAGCAGCTTATATACCGGGACTATCAAGGGGCCAGATACGCAGTATTTT; j_call: TRBJ2-3; d_call: TRBD2; v_call: TRBV7-2; clone_size: .
cdr3_aa: CASSYLTGQTYEQYF; cdr3_nt: TGTGCCAGCAGTTACTTAACAGGGCAGACCTACGAGCAGTACTTC; j_call: TRBJ2-7; d_call: .; v_call: TRBV6-6; clone_size: .
cdr3_aa: CASSQTSSGSGNEQYF; cdr3_nt: TGTGCCAGCAGCCAGACCTCTAGCGGGAGTGGTAACGAGCAGTACTTC; j_call: TRBJ2-7; d_call: TRBD2; v_call: TRBV7-9; clone_size: few
cdr3_aa: CASSSTSGSETQYF; cdr3_nt: TGCGCCAGCAGCTCCACTAGCGGGAGTGAGACCCAGTACTTC; j_call: TRBJ2-5; d_call: TRBD2; v_call: TRBV5-1; clone_size: .
cdr3_aa: CASSPGNTGAGNTIYF; cdr3_nt: TGTGCCAGCTCACCCGGAAATACAGGGGCTGGAAACACCATATATTTT; j_call: TRBJ1-3; d_call: TRBD1; v_call: TRBV18; clone_size: .
cdr3_aa: CASSVVGLAGEQFF; cdr3_nt: TGTGCCAGCAGCGTAGTAGGGCTAGCGGGTGAGCAGTTCTTC; j_call: TRBJ2-1; d_call: TRBD2; v_call: TRBV9; clone_size: .
cdr3_aa: CASSLQFSGANVLTF; cdr3_nt: TGTGCCAGCAGCTTACAATTTTCTGGGGCCAACGTCCTGACTTTC; j_call: TRBJ2-6; d_call: .; v_call: TRBV28; clone_size: .
cdr3_aa: CASSPGVAGRSEQFF; cdr3_nt: TGTGCCAGCTCACCCGGAGTAGCGGGAAGGAGTGAGCAGTTCTTC; j_call: TRBJ2-1; d_call: TRBD2; v_call: TRBV18; clone_size: .
cdr3_aa: CATIPSGPYQETQYF; cdr3_nt: TGTGCCACCATCCCCAGCGGACCTTACCAAGAGACCCAGTACTTC; j_call: TRBJ2-5; d_call: .; v_call: TRBV28; clone_size: .
cdr3_aa: CASSQGTGELFF; cdr3_nt: TGCGCCAGCAGCCAAGGGACCGGGGAGCTGTTTTTT; j_call: TRBJ2-2; d_call: .; v_call: TRBV5-1; clone_size: few
cdr3_aa: CSVEGGTEDEKLFF; cdr3_nt: TGCAGCGTTGAGGGTGGGACGGAAGATGAAAAACTGTTTTTT; j_call: TRBJ1-4; d_call: .; v_call: TRBV29-1; clone_size: .
cdr3_aa: CASSIREYQPQHF; cdr3_nt: TGTGCCAGTAGTATAAGAGAGTATCAGCCCCAGCATTTT; j_call: TRBJ1-5; d_call: .; v_call: TRBV19; clone_size: once
cdr3_aa: CASSFSGRASTDTQYF; cdr3_nt: TGTGCCAGCAGCTTTTCCGGGAGGGCCAGCACAGATACGCAGTATTTT; j_call: TRBJ2-3; d_call: TRBD2; v_call: TRBV7-3; clone_size: few
cdr3_aa: CASSMEPRDHSYEQYF; cdr3_nt: TGCGCCAGCAGCATGGAGCCTCGGGACCACTCCTACGAGCAGTACTTC; j_call: TRBJ2-7; d_call: .; v_call: TRBV5-1; clone_size: .